The table lists the clone carrying this TCR beta chain with many counts. Its antigen is unidentified. The TCR beta CDR3 regions underwent amplification using RNA transcripts as the source. TCR CDR3 regions were first amplified by RT-PCR with HTBI primers. TCRdb re-called the multiplex PCR reads with MiXCR, one entry per CDR3 protein. Of 250,000 to 300,000 distinct CDR3 sequences listed, around 15% are singletons. The study left out patients who had uncontrolled infection, other autoimmune disease, pregnancy or lactation. At first hyperthyroidism diagnosis, before any ophthalmopathy symptoms, the blood sample was collected. The data were obtained in a study of T cells in Graves' hyperthyroidism and ophthalmopathy. Study-level points and caveats: Among thyroid clonotypes expanded above 0.001, most also appeared in blood.

Material for sequencing was blood. The receptor was isolated from a woman aged 50 to 60 with Graves' hyperthyroidism that later progressed to Graves' ophthalmopathy.

The CDR3 sequence is CAGGRGMNTEAFF. Here the CDR3 DNA reads TGTGCCGGTGGGAGGGGAATGAACACTGAAGCTTTCTTT. This chain connects TRBV6-1 to TRBJ1-1; maybe TRBD1 (5 bases). Germline CDR1 is MNHNS and CDR2 is SASEGT. Trimming removed 11 bases from V and 0 bases from J, with 13 bases in between. The CDR3 consists of 13 residues.